The rows below give T cell receptor beta chains drawn from one sample of a study of T cells in Graves' hyperthyroidism and ophthalmopathy. Each CDR3 protein is one row after TCRdb ran MiXCR on the multiplex PCR reads. The table shows roughly 560,000 distinct CDR3 sequences, with roughly 14% occurring only once. The sample consisted of blood. These receptors originate from a woman in her thirties or forties with Graves' ophthalmopathy. Both conserved end residues are trimmed from each CDR3.

j_call v_call cdr3_aa
TRBJ2-5 TRBV20-1 SAHHRRGQETQY
TRBJ2-2 TRBV27 ASSRGLGYATGELF
TRBJ2-5 TRBV7-8 ASSHSQGAGTQY
TRBJ2-5 TRBV24-1 ATSAKGLGGETQY
TRBJ2-4 TRBV12-3/TRBV12-4 ASSLSLAGDQY
TRBJ1-6 TRBV20-1 SARGLGGYNSPLH
TRBJ2-5 TRBV5-1 ASRTSGKETQY
TRBJ2-2 TRBV12-3/TRBV12-4 ASSFNGFVSGELF
TRBJ1-1 TRBV20-1 SAETRLEAF
TRBJ2-7 TRBV28 ASSLAQGKQY
TRBJ1-1 TRBV11-2 ASSPRPGGSLFEAF
TRBJ1-5 TRBV2 ASRAGTGGDQPQH
TRBJ2-2 TRBV27 ASSLLLAPTGELF
TRBJ1-2 TRBV6-1 ASTRQGAIYGYT
TRBJ1-2 TRBV20-1 SARKDGYT
TRBJ2-4 TRBV28 ASSLTVNIQY
TRBJ2-1 TRBV6-1 ASSETSGNYNEQF
TRBJ2-7 TRBV6-5 ASSYSGLAGAYEQY
TRBJ2-7 TRBV20-1 SARVAGSSHEQY
TRBJ2-7 TRBV7-2 ASSRIGQGGYEQY
TRBJ2-5 TRBV6-5 ASSYTGQPAQY
TRBJ2-5 TRBV14 ASSIRTSGRAEETQY
TRBJ1-1 TRBV9 ASSEGQGVTEAF
TRBJ1-1 TRBV28 ASSLLLGLGTEAF
TRBJ2-7 TRBV4-1 ASSQDNSGSIYEQY
TRBJ1-1 TRBV2 ASRGHQRGTEAF
TRBJ1-2 TRBV27 ASSLSTGHSYGYT
TRBJ2-2 TRBV20-1 SAEGGNTGELF
TRBJ2-3 TRBV6-1 ASSDADWLLEQY
TRBJ1-1 TRBV6-5 ASSYPQGANTEAF
TRBJ2-4 TRBV19 ASSTPRAGIGNLAKNIQY
TRBJ2-2 TRBV7-7 ASSTPTSTGELF
TRBJ2-5 TRBV28 ASLTGLGTQY
TRBJ2-2 TRBV4-1 ASSRKPGLGNTGELF
TRBJ1-2 TRBV6-1 ASSNTGVHGYT